These 32 T cell receptor beta chains were sequenced from one sample in a study of blood T cell repertoires in COVID-19. Assay used: immunoSEQ multiplex PCR; TCRdb lists only in-frame clones, some missing. The sample contains 260,000 or so clones, roughly 90% of which appear only once. Sequencing input: peripheral blood. These receptors were taken from a young man with active or convalescent COVID-19.

This chain links TRBV24-1 with TRBJ2-1; D is possibly TRBD1 (5 bases). This CDR3 comprises 18 residues. Germline V gene lookup returns CDR1 KGHDR and CDR2 SFDVKD. Trimming removed 2 bases from V and 0 bases from J, with 16 bases in between. This CDR3 is CATSDSNRRRSSYNEQFF. CDR3 in DNA: TGTGCCACCAGTGATTCAAACAGGCGACGGAGCTCCTACAATGAGCAGTTCTTC.

The table lists this clone with a count of one. The chain combines TRBV6-2 or TRBV6-3 with TRBJ1-2; D gene ambiguous. The V end was cut by 0 bases, the J end by 4 bases, with 9 bases between. The length of the CDR3 is 14 residues. CDR1 is MNHEY and CDR2 is SVGEGT in the germline V gene. The DNA of the CDR3 is TGTGCCAGCAGTTACTCGGTCGTCAGCTATGGCTACACCTTC. As protein: CASSYSVVSYGYTF.

The rearrangement uses TRBV29-1 and TRBJ1-2; 8 nucleotides line up with TRBD1. This CDR3 region has 16 residues. V shed 6 bases, J shed 0 bases, and the junction held 12 bases outside the gene matches. Germline CDR1 and CDR2: SQVTM and ANQGSEA. The CDR3 nucleotides are TGCAGCGTCCTCGGACAGGGTTGGGGGCCTAACTATGGCTACACCTTC. Translating gives CSVLGQGWGPNYGYTF.

V is TRBV11-2 and J is TRBJ1-1, with unresolved D. V was cut by 5 bases and J by 6 bases, with 7 bases left in between. The CDR3 spans 11 residues. Germline values: CDR1 SGHAT, CDR2 FQNNGV. The CDR3, as DNA: TGTGCCAGCAGCCCCCTTGCTGAAGCTTTCTTT. Its protein is CASSPLAEAFF. Together with reference TRBV11-2 and TRBJ1-1, the CDR3 gives the full variable domain: EAGVAQSPRYKIIEKRQSVAFWCNPISGHATLYWYQQILGQGPKLLIQFQNNGVVDDSQLPKDRFSAERLKGVDSTLKIQPAKLEDSAVYLCASSPLAEAFFGQGTRLTVV.

This clone was seen once. The V call is TRBV19, the J call TRBJ2-2; a possible D gene is TRBD1 (5 bases). Trimming removed 10 bases at V and 4 bases at J, with 19 bases between. The germline V gene has CDR1 LNHDA and CDR2 SQIVND (reference sequence). This CDR3 comprises 15 residues. The CDR3 DNA reads as TGTGCCACTAAGGATACAGGTGTGGTCACCGGGGAGCTGTTTTTT. Translating gives CATKDTGVVTGELFF.

This clone was seen just once. The J gene is TRBJ1-1, the V gene TRBV10-3; TRBD1 agrees at 8 bases. After removal of 8 bases from V and 1 base from J, the junction contained 3 bases not matched to a gene. The CDR3 spans 13 residues. Germline V gene data show CDR1 as ENHRY and CDR2 as SYGVKD. The CDR3 sequence is CAILQGENTEAFF. The DNA for the CDR3 is TGTGCCATCCTACAGGGGGAGAACACTGAAGCTTTCTTT.

This rearrangement joins TRBV5-5 to TRBJ2-1, with D unresolved. With 0 bases removed from V and 10 bases from J, the gap between germline ends came to 5 bases. Germline V gene lookup returns CDR1 SGHKS and CDR2 YYEKEE (reference sequence). This CDR3 is built from 11 residues. The CDR3 DNA is TGTGCCAGCAGCTTGGTTGCGGAGCAGTTCTTC. It codes for CASSLVAEQFF.

The rearrangement uses TRBV29-1 and TRBJ2-5; 9 nucleotides align to TRBD2. The trim removed 1 base at V and 0 bases at J, leaving 3 bases unmatched. Germline CDR1 reads SQVTM; CDR2 reads ANQGSEA. The CDR3 runs to 15 residues. CDR3 DNA sequence: TGCAGCGTTGAAGGGCGGGGGGGGTACCAAGAGACCCAGTACTTC. This codes for CSVEGRGGYQETQYF.

The CDR3 spells CASSPDGGSYNEQFF. CDR3 nucleotide sequence: TGCGCCAGCAGTCCAGACGGGGGATCCTACAATGAGCAGTTCTTC. This chain joins TRBV4-1 and TRBJ2-1; D is possibly TRBD2 (6 bases). Between the trimmed V and J ends, which lost 6 bases and 1 base, there was a span of 13 bases. The CDR3 runs to 15 residues. Looked up from germline, CDR1 is MGHRA and CDR2 is YSYEKL.

The chain recombines TRBV11-2 with TRBJ1-2; 8 bases line up with TRBD1. This CDR3 has 14 amino acids. CDR1 is SGHAT, CDR2 FQNNGV, per germline. Trimming removed 5 bases from V and 10 bases from J; junction bases left unmatched: 12. The CDR3: CASSLDPGGDFYTF. The CDR3 DNA reads TGTGCCAGCAGCCTGGATCCAGGGGGCGACTTCTACACCTTC.

This chain joins TRBV1 and TRBJ2-7; the tabulated D call, TRBD1, remains unverified against the DNA. TRBV1 is termed a pseudogene. The CDR3 extends over 16 amino acids. The CDR3 reads CTSSQDLWGQGDEQYF. In DNA, the CDR3 is TGCACCAGCAGCCAAGATCTTTGGGGACAGGGGGACGAGCAGTACTTC.

The V call is TRBV7-2, the J call TRBJ2-3; 8 positions agree with TRBD2. This CDR3 is 17 amino acids long. Looked up from germline, CDR1 is SGHTA and CDR2 is FQGNSA. V dropped 2 bases and J dropped 0; count of bases not matched to a gene: 7. CDR3 sequence (DNA): TGTGCCAGCAGCTTATATAGCGGGGTCGCTAGCACAGATACGCAGTATTTT. Residues: CASSLYSGVASTDTQYF.

This chain uses TRBV2 with TRBJ2-3; 8 nucleotides line up with TRBD2. Germline trimming cut 8 bases from V and 5 bases from J; bases unmatched to any gene: 9. Germline V gene data show CDR1 as SNHLY and CDR2 as FYNNEI. CDR3 size: 14 residues. The chain's CDR3 is CASVYRGGKDTQYF. The CDR3 DNA reads as TGTGCCAGCGTCTATCGGGGGGGCAAAGATACGCAGTATTTT.

A few counts support this clone. V and J are TRBV9 and TRBJ1-6; a possible D gene is TRBD1 (5 bases). The germline CDR1 and CDR2 sequences are SGDLS and YYNGEE. Deletions cut 0 bases from V and 10 bases from J, with 17 bases between. This CDR3 spans 16 amino acids. The CDR3 sequence: CASSVGSRQSLSPLHF. In DNA form, the CDR3 reads TGTGCCAGCAGCGTAGGGTCGAGACAGAGCCTATCACCCCTCCACTTT.

The chain recombines TRBV7-2 with TRBJ1-1; D is unresolved. With 3 bases removed from V and 4 bases from J, the gap between germline ends came to 12 bases. The germline CDR1 and CDR2 sequences are SGHTA and FQGNSA. This CDR3 contains 14 residues. The CDR3 spells CASSFPYSATEAFF. The CDR3 DNA follows: TGTGCCAGCAGCTTCCCCTATAGCGCCACTGAAGCTTTCTTT.

The chain has TRBV7-3 and TRBJ2-7; the D gene is possibly TRBD2 (5 bases). Germline-derived CDR1 and CDR2 are SGHTA and FQGTGA. This CDR3 is built from 13 residues. V was cut by 5 bases and J by 6 bases, with 14 bases left in between. The CDR3: CASSPGPRAEQYF. The CDR3 region has the DNA TGTGCCAGCAGCCCCGGCCCGAGGGCCGAGCAGTACTTC. Full variable domain (rest looked up from reference TRBV7-3 and TRBJ2-7): GAGVSQTPSNKVTEKGKYVELRCDPISGHTALYWYRQSLGQGPEFLIYFQGTGAADDSGLPNDRFFAVRPEGSVSTLKIQRTERGDSAVYLCASSPGPRAEQYFGPGTRLTVT.

The rearrangement joins TRBV10-3 to TRBJ2-1; 10 nucleotides agree with TRBD2. This CDR3 is built from 15 residues. With 2 bases clipped from V and 3 bases from J, the junction kept 1 base outside the gene matches. Per the germline V gene, CDR1 is ENHRY and CDR2 is SYGVKD. DNA for the CDR3: TGTGCCATCAGTGAGACTAGCGGGGACTACAATGAGCAGTTCTTC. Translating it yields CAISETSGDYNEQFF.

V gene TRBV7-2 combines with J gene TRBJ1-2; 7 bases line up with TRBD1. This CDR3 contains 14 residues. The germline V gene encodes CDR1 SGHTA and CDR2 FQGNSA. Losses at the gene ends were 5 bases for V and 10 bases for J; bases not matched to a gene: 13. For the CDR3, the DNA is TGTGCCAGCAGCCTAACGGGACAGTCTATCGACTACACCTTC. Protein: CASSLTGQSIDYTF.

The J gene is TRBJ2-7, the V gene TRBV5-1, with 9 bases aligning to TRBD1. Germline lookup yields CDR1 SGHRS and CDR2 YFSETQ. V gave up 3 bases and J gave up 5 bases; unmatched junction bases: 0. The CDR3 runs 12 residues. CDR3 loop: CASSWTGDEQYF. CDR3 nucleotide sequence: TGCGCCAGCAGCTGGACAGGGGACGAGCAGTACTTC.

The chain has TRBV29-1 and TRBJ2-7; TRBD1 matches 10 bases. The CDR3 runs to 13 residues. CDR1 and CDR2 from the germline V gene are SQVTM and ANQGSEA. Germline trimming cut 6 bases from V and 4 bases from J; bases unmatched to any gene: 6. The CDR3 DNA reads as TGCAGCGTACATCCGGGACAGGGGTACGAGCAGTACTTC. Its translation: CSVHPGQGYEQYF.

The chain joins TRBV9 to TRBJ1-2; 8 bases fit TRBD1. From germline, CDR1 is SGDLS and CDR2 YYNGEE. J gave up 9 bases and V 3 bases, and 7 bases lay outside the gene matches. CDR3 length: 13 amino acids. CDR3 sequence (DNA): TGTGCCAGCAGCGGTACAGGGGGTAGGCGCTACACCTTC. As protein: CASSGTGGRRYTF.

The rearrangement links TRBV11-2 to TRBJ1-2; D is undetermined. Germline V gives CDR1 SGHAT, CDR2 FQNNGV. V was cut by 0 bases and J by 8 bases, with 16 bases left in between. The CDR3 runs to 15 residues. CDR3 in DNA: TGTGCCAGCAGCTTAGATCGGTCAGCGTGGAGGGGCTACACCTTC. It specifies CASSLDRSAWRGYTF.

CDR3 protein: CASSYSQGGSGGYTF. The CDR3 DNA reads TGTGCCAGCAGTTACTCCCAGGGAGGAAGCGGGGGCTACACCTTC. This rearrangement joins TRBV6-5 to TRBJ1-2; D might be TRBD1 (5 bases). Germline CDR1 reads MNHEY; CDR2 reads SVGAGI. The CDR3 has 15 residues. Trimming stripped 0 bases from V and 8 bases from J, with 16 bases between.

This chain uses TRBV5-3 with TRBJ1-6, with 9 bases fitting TRBD1. TRBV5-3 is an ORF, and what it does is uncertain. V dropped 4 bases and J dropped 0; count of bases not matched to a gene: 8. The CDR3 totals 18 residues. Written as DNA, the CDR3 is TGTGCCAGAAGCACCTCTGGGACAGGGAGCTCCTATAATTCACCCCTCCACTTT. This sequence encodes CARSTSGTGSSYNSPLHF.

This rearrangement joins TRBV5-1 to TRBJ1-1; 9 nucleotides align to TRBD1. CDR3 size: 16 residues. J gave up 10 bases and V 2 bases, and 15 bases lay outside the gene matches. Germline CDR1 reads SGHRS; CDR2 reads YFSETQ. In DNA, the CDR3 is TGCGCCAGCAGCTTAGAGGCCGGGACAGGGCACCCGTTAGCTTTCTTT. Translating gives CASSLEAGTGHPLAFF.

CDR3 sequence: CASSPWLVENTEAFF. As DNA, the CDR3 is TGTGCCAGCAGCCCCTGGCTAGTAGAGAACACTGAAGCTTTCTTT. The chain carries TRBV5-8 and TRBJ1-1; D gene unclear. The CDR3 runs 15 residues. Between the trimmed V and J ends, which lost 4 bases and 1 base, there was a span of 14 bases. From germline, CDR1 is SGHTS and CDR2 YDEGEE.

The chain uses TRBV3-1 (or the pseudogene TRBV3-2) and TRBJ1-3; D not resolved. CDR1 is LGHDT and CDR2 is YNNKEL in the germline V gene (reference sequence). The CDR3 is 13 residues long. Trimming removed 8 bases at V and 0 bases at J, with 8 bases between. CDR3 bases: TGTGCCAGCCGCGAGAGCTCTGGAAACACCATATATTTT. Translated, it gives CASRESSGNTIYF.

The chain has TRBV5-1 and TRBJ2-3; 8 nucleotides match TRBD2. Germline lookup yields CDR1 SGHRS and CDR2 YFSETQ. The CDR3 runs 14 residues. J lost 4 bases, V lost 3 bases, and 4 bases had no gene match. Written as DNA, the CDR3 is TGCGCCAGCAGCTCTGGACTAGCCCCAGATACGCAGTATTTT. Protein: CASSSGLAPDTQYF.

This sequence joins TRBV4-1 and TRBJ2-1; D may be TRBD2 (6 bases). Trimming removed 4 bases at V and 9 bases at J, with 13 bases between. In germline, CDR1 is MGHRA, CDR2 YSYEKL. The CDR3 totals 13 residues. In nucleotides, the CDR3 is TGCGCCAGCAGCCCAAGATTGGGGGGTGAGCAGTTCTTC. This gives the protein CASSPRLGGEQFF.

This chain uses TRBV11-2 with TRBJ2-7; 13 bases line up with TRBD2. Germline V gene sequence: CDR1 SGHAT, CDR2 FQNNGV. Losses at the gene ends were 2 bases for V and 4 bases for J; bases not matched to a gene: 2. The CDR3 totals 15 residues. The CDR3 loop reads CASSLWTSGGYEQYF. DNA of the CDR3: TGTGCCAGCAGCTTATGGACTAGCGGGGGATACGAGCAGTACTTC. The whole variable domain, filled in from reference TRBV11-2 and TRBJ2-7, reads EAGVAQSPRYKIIEKRQSVAFWCNPISGHATLYWYQQILGQGPKLLIQFQNNGVVDDSQLPKDRFSAERLKGVDSTLKIQPAKLEDSAVYLCASSLWTSGGYEQYFGPGTRLTVT.

This sequence joins TRBV4-1 and TRBJ1-2, with 8 bases that match TRBD1. CDR1 is MGHRA, CDR2 YSYEKL, per germline. V lost 1 base to trimming and J lost 8 bases; unmatched junction nucleotides: 6. CDR3 length: 14 residues. The CDR3 bases are TGCGCCAGCAGCCAAGTCGGACAGGGAAGGGGCTACACCTTC. Amino acid sequence: CASSQVGQGRGYTF.

The genes are TRBV6-6 and TRBJ1-5; the D gene is possibly TRBD1 (6 bases). The CDR3 is 14 amino acids. Trimming shortened V by 0 bases and J by 7 bases, and 10 bases separated the two germline ends. Germline V CDR1 and CDR2: MNHNY, SVGAGI (reference sequence). Here the CDR3 reads CASSYSTGMQPQHF. CDR3 sequence (DNA): TGTGCCAGCAGTTACTCTACAGGGATGCAGCCCCAGCATTTT.